This section outlines one TCR beta chain sequence together with its context. Each recovered donor of Cohort 3 presented with two negative PCRs, clearance, or symptom resolution. The data originate from a study of blood T cell repertoires in COVID-19. Study details: The United States, Italy and Spain supplied acute and convalescent COVID-19 samples.

In the original analysis: Reference gene primers were amplified, and this amplification served to estimate nucleated cell counts. The method was immunoSEQ multiplex PCR; TCRdb's version includes in-frame clones alone and lacks a portion of them. V, J and clone size derive from that table, while D and trimming were established from the DNA sequence. Of a few hundred thousand clones in the sample, approximately 85% were seen once. Source material: PBMCs or T cells enriched from blood (not recorded which). The clonotype was recovered from a man aged 25-45 years who had recovered from COVID-19.

The CDR3 DNA follows: TGTGCCAGCAGTTTAATGGTAACGTCCACAGTTTCCTACGAGCAGTACTTC. Its protein is CASSLMVTSTVSYEQYF. The V gene is TRBV27, the J gene TRBJ2-7; D unresolved. The CDR3 is 17 amino acids. CDR1 and CDR2 from the germline V gene are MNHEY and SMNVEV (reference sequence). The V end lost 2 bases, the J end lost 1 base, and 18 bases lay between the germline ends.